These 26 T cell receptor beta chains share one sample of origin, sequenced in a study of T cells in Graves' hyperthyroidism and ophthalmopathy. Using RNA transcripts as the source, TCR beta CDR3 regions were amplified. First-round RT-PCR targeting the TCR CDR3 was performed with the HTBI primer set. TCRdb re-called the multiplex PCR reads through MiXCR, storing one row per CDR3 protein. The sample yields 450,000 to 700,000 distinct CDR3 sequences, roughly 46% seen once. The sequencing sample was made of peripheral blood or thyroid tissue (not recorded which). These TCRs come from an adult woman with Graves' disease, either hyperthyroidism or ophthalmopathy (not recorded which).

The rearrangement joins TRBV10-3 to TRBJ2-7, with D tentatively TRBD1 or TRBD2 (5 bases each). Trimming pared 6 bases from V and 5 bases from J, leaving 17 bases between. This CDR3 has 14 amino acids. Germline V CDR1 and CDR2: ENHRY, SYGVKD. DNA of the CDR3: TGTGCCATCAGCCCGCCGGGTGGGACGGACGAGCAGTACTTC. This codes for CAISPPGGTDEQYF.

This clonotype was counted many times. This chain links TRBV7-9 with TRBJ1-1; unclear D gene. The CDR3 is 16 residues long. The germline gives CDR1 SEHNR, CDR2 FQNEAQ (reference sequence). V was pared by 5 bases and J by 0 bases, with 16 bases between. The CDR3: CASSPRFGILNTEAFF. CDR3 DNA sequence: TGTGCCAGCAGCCCCCGATTTGGGATTTTGAACACTGAAGCTTTCTTT. Complete variable domain (other parts from reference TRBV7-9 and TRBJ1-1): DTGVSQNPRHKITKRGQNVTFRCDPISEHNRLYWYRQTLGQGPEFLTYFQNEAQLEKSRLLSDRFSAERPKGSFSTLEIQRTEQGDSAMYLCASSPRFGILNTEAFFGQGTRLTVV.

There are many counts of this clonotype. The V call is TRBV5-5, the J call TRBJ2-2; D uncertain. V lost 2 bases and J lost 5, with 7 bases in between. The CDR3 sequence is 13 residues long. CDR1 and CDR2 (germline): SGHKS, YYEKEE (reference sequence). CDR3 DNA sequence: TGTGCCAGCAGCTTATATGGGACCGGGGAGCTGTTTTTT. It codes for CASSLYGTGELFF.

The sample holds many counts of this clonotype. The V gene is TRBV2, the J gene TRBJ2-5; D possibly matches TRBD1 or TRBD2 (6 bases each). The V gene lost 5 bases and the J gene lost 7 bases, with 23 bases spanning the gap. The CDR3 is 16 amino acids. Germline V lookup: CDR1 SNHLY, CDR2 FYNNEI. The CDR3 DNA reads as TGTGCCAGCAGTCAACAGTGGGGGGCAGCACGACCGACCCAGTACTTC. As protein: CASSQQWGAARPTQYF.

The chain carries TRBV7-8 and TRBJ2-1; possibly TRBD2 for D (7 bases). V lost 4 bases to trimming and J lost 8 bases, with 24 bases between them. Germline values: CDR1 SGHVS, CDR2 FQNEAQ. The CDR3 spans 17 residues. In DNA, the CDR3 is TGTGCCAGCAGCTCTATTTGGGAGGGGGGAGGTGGCGATGAGCAGTTCTTC. Its protein is CASSSIWEGGGGDEQFF.

The V and J genes are TRBV15 and TRBJ2-3, with unresolved D. Germline-derived CDR1 and CDR2 are LNHNV and YYDKDF (reference sequence). V shed 0 bases and J shed 7 bases, with 5 bases lying between them. The CDR3 is 12 residues long. CDR3 sequence (DNA): TGTGCCACCAGCAGAGACGGTTATACGCAGTATTTT. It is translated as CATSRDGYTQYF. Based on the CDR3 plus reference TRBV15 and TRBJ2-3, the full variable domain is DAMVIQNPRYQVTQFGKPVTLSCSQTLNHNVMYWYQQKSSQAPKLLFHYYDKDFNNEADTPDNFQSRRPNTSFCFLDIRSPGLGDTAMYLCATSRDGYTQYFGPGTRLTVL.

This sequence joins TRBV19 and TRBJ1-6; no clear D. The CDR3 is 12 residues long. The V end was cut by 8 bases, the J end by 8 bases, with 10 bases between. CDR1 and CDR2 from the germline V gene are LNHDA and SQIVND (reference sequence). In DNA, the CDR3 is TGTGCCAGTTCCGCGGGGTATTCACCCCTCCACTTT. The encoded protein is CASSAGYSPLHF.

This clonotype appeared a few times. This chain links TRBV7-9 with TRBJ2-5; 10 nucleotides align to TRBD1. The germline CDR1 and CDR2 sequences are SEHNR and FQNEAQ (reference sequence). The CDR3 spans 15 residues. The ends lost 5 bases at V and 4 bases at J; junction bases unmatched: 7. This CDR3 reads CASSNRQGAGETQYF. As DNA, the CDR3 is TGTGCCAGCAGCAATCGACAGGGGGCAGGAGAGACCCAGTACTTC. Complete variable domain (other parts from reference TRBV7-9 and TRBJ2-5): DTGVSQNPRHKITKRGQNVTFRCDPISEHNRLYWYRQTLGQGPEFLTYFQNEAQLEKSRLLSDRFSAERPKGSFSTLEIQRTEQGDSAMYLCASSNRQGAGETQYFGPGTRLLVL.

This clonotype was counted between two and nine times. The rearrangement links TRBV30 to TRBJ1-1; 8 bases line up with TRBD1. Germline V lookup: CDR1 GTSNPN, CDR2 SVGIG (reference sequence). V was pared by 3 bases and J by 5 bases, with 5 bases of the junction left unmatched. This CDR3 region has 13 residues. The CDR3 is CAWRGRGRTEAFF. CDR3 nucleotides: TGTGCCTGGAGGGGCAGGGGGCGAACTGAAGCTTTCTTT.

This clonotype appeared a few times. This chain links TRBV9 with TRBJ1-2, with a weak D call TRBD1 (6 bases). The germline CDR1 and CDR2 sequences are SGDLS and YYNGEE. The CDR3 is 15 residues long. V lost 3 bases and J 6 bases, leaving 18 bases between the germline ends. CDR3 amino acids: CASSEGVFQGDGYTF. CDR3 coding DNA: TGTGCCAGCAGCGAGGGGGTTTTCCAAGGGGATGGCTACACCTTC.

The chain is built from TRBV7-3 and TRBJ2-3; possible D gene TRBD1, 5 bases. Looked up from germline, CDR1 is SGHTA and CDR2 is FQGTGA. CDR3 size: 14 residues. V was shortened by 4 bases and J by 3 bases, with 11 bases between the two germline ends. The CDR3 nucleotides read TGTGCCAGCAGCTCCGGCAGGGTAACAGATACGCAGTATTTT. Protein: CASSSGRVTDTQYF.

This clonotype was observed at least ten times. The chain uses TRBV12-3 or TRBV12-4 and TRBJ2-7; D is perhaps TRBD1 (5 bases). This CDR3 has 15 amino acids. V was clipped by 6 bases and J by 0 bases, with 15 bases between them. The chain's CDR3 is CASRHRSQSSYEQYF. The CDR3 bases are TGTGCCAGCAGGCACAGGAGTCAAAGCTCCTACGAGCAGTACTTC.

CDR3 region: CASSTGPPGNSPLHF. For the CDR3, the DNA is TGTGCCAGCTCGACGGGACCCCCGGGGAATTCACCCCTCCACTTT. This chain joins TRBV18 and TRBJ1-6; possibly TRBD1 for D (5 bases). V was trimmed by 6 bases and J by 7 bases, leaving 16 bases between them. This CDR3 comprises 15 residues. The germline V gene has CDR1 KGHSH and CDR2 LQKENI.

This clonotype has only a few counts. The chain has TRBV3-1 and TRBJ2-2; D possibly corresponds to TRBD2 (6 bases). Deletions cut 1 base from V and 1 base from J, with 16 bases between. The CDR3 consists of 18 residues. CDR1 and CDR2 (germline): LGHDT, YNNKEL (reference sequence). The CDR3 loop reads CASSQVRWGEVNTGELFF. CDR3 nucleotides: TGTGCCAGCAGCCAAGTACGTTGGGGGGAAGTGAACACCGGGGAGCTGTTTTTT.

This clonotype has at least ten counts. The gene calls are TRBV7-2 and TRBJ2-7, with TRBD2 matching over 16 bases. The V and J ends lost 6 bases and 5 bases, in that order; junction bases with no gene match: 13. CDR1 SGHTA and CDR2 FQGNSA come from the germline V gene. There are 18 residues in the CDR3. CDR3 protein: CASRDGTSGRAGSHEQYF. The CDR3 nucleotides are TGTGCCAGCAGGGATGGGACTAGCGGGAGGGCCGGGTCCCACGAGCAGTACTTC.

This clonotype was counted once. V and J are TRBV12-3 or TRBV12-4 and TRBJ1-2; D unresolved. V lost 3 bases and J 0 bases, leaving 11 bases between the germline ends. CDR3 size: 15 residues. CDR3 residues: CASSFGSQANYGYTF. CDR3 in DNA: TGTGCCAGCAGTTTTGGGTCGCAAGCTAACTATGGCTACACCTTC.

This clonotype was seen more than once but under ten times. V gene TRBV20-1 combines with J gene TRBJ1-1; D may be TRBD1 (5 bases). V dropped 6 bases and J dropped 1 base, with 9 bases sitting between them. The CDR3 extends over 12 amino acids. Germline V gene data show CDR1 as DFQATT and CDR2 as SNEGSKA (reference sequence). CDR3 sequence (DNA): TGCAGTGCGAAAAGGGGGAACACTGAAGCTTTCTTT. It encodes CSAKRGNTEAFF.

Ten or more counts support this clonotype. The chain combines TRBV28 with TRBJ1-5; D is perhaps TRBD1 (6 bases). Germline V gene lookup returns CDR1 MDHEN and CDR2 SYDVKM. With 5 bases removed from V and 6 bases from J, the gap between germline ends came to 17 bases. The CDR3 is made up of 15 amino acids. This CDR3 reads CASSGGQYTGQPQHF. The CDR3 bases are TGTGCCAGCAGTGGCGGACAGTATACCGGTCAGCCCCAGCATTTT.

Many counts were recorded for this clonotype. The V and J genes are TRBV2 and TRBJ1-1; D perhaps matches TRBD1 (5 bases). CDR1 is SNHLY and CDR2 is FYNNEI in the germline V gene. This CDR3 region has 14 residues. Trimming removed 3 bases from V and 1 base from J, with 9 bases in between. CDR3 sequence reads: CASSEGRGNTEAFF. The CDR3 DNA sequence: TGTGCCAGCAGTGAGGGGCGGGGGAACACTGAAGCTTTCTTT.

At least ten counts were recorded for this clonotype. CDR3 region: CASRVTGYSPLHF. The CDR3 DNA is TGTGCCAGCAGGGTTACAGGATATTCACCCCTCCACTTT. The chain couples TRBV7-8 to TRBJ1-6; maybe TRBD1 (5 bases). Germline lookup yields CDR1 SGHVS and CDR2 FQNEAQ. The germline V and J ends were trimmed by 6 bases and 8 bases, with 11 bases remaining between them. This CDR3 has 13 residues.

This clonotype appeared many times. The genes are TRBV19 and TRBJ1-1; D might be TRBD1 (5 bases). The CDR3 is 14 amino acids. Germline V CDR1 and CDR2: LNHDA, SQIVND (reference sequence). The V end was cut by 5 bases, the J end by 3 bases, with 13 bases between. The CDR3 DNA sequence: TGTGCCAGTAGTCTCCAGGGAATCGACACTGAAGCTTTCTTT. Amino acids: CASSLQGIDTEAFF.

Concerning this clonotype itself: A read error may account for a junction end that differs from germline. DNA of the CDR3: TGTGCCAGCAACCAAGTTGGGATGGCCCCGGTGGTGGCTTTCTTT. Protein product: CASNQVGMAPVVAFF. V and J are TRBV14 and TRBJ1-1; D not resolved. Germline V lookup: CDR1 SGHDN, CDR2 FVKESK. There are 15 residues in the CDR3.

The chain couples TRBV5-1 to TRBJ2-6; D is perhaps TRBD1 or TRBD2 (5 bases each). Germline CDR1 reads SGHRS; CDR2 reads YFSETQ. Between the trimmed V and J ends, which lost 3 bases and 10 bases, there was a span of 14 bases. The CDR3 loop spans 14 amino acids. Here the CDR3 reads CASSWTGTANVLTF. CDR3 coding DNA: TGCGCCAGCAGCTGGACCGGGACGGCGAACGTCCTGACTTTC.

This clonotype was recorded many times. The V and J genes are TRBV20-1 and TRBJ2-7; 9 nucleotides line up with TRBD1. CDR1 DFQATT and CDR2 SNEGSKA come from the germline V gene (reference sequence). This CDR3 region has 15 residues. J was trimmed by 5 bases and V by 6 bases; bases with no gene match: 14. CDR3 sequence (DNA): TGCAGTGCCCCTAGGGGGGACAGGGCTGGGGACGAGCAGTACTTC. It yields the protein CSAPRGDRAGDEQYF.

This clonotype was seen a handful of times. The chain uses TRBV7-9 and TRBJ1-2; D remains unclear. V was pared by 7 bases and J by 8 bases, with 17 bases between. The CDR3 has 13 residues. The germline CDR1 and CDR2 sequences are SEHNR and FQNEAQ (reference sequence). In DNA form, the CDR3 reads TGTGCCAGCACCACGAGTTCGGATCAAGGCTACACCTTC. Protein: CASTTSSDQGYTF.

This clonotype was observed at least ten times. The gene calls are TRBV9 and TRBJ1-1; no reliable D call. Between the trimmed V and J ends, which lost 2 bases and 3 bases, there was a span of 8 bases. CDR1 is SGDLS, CDR2 YYNGEE, per germline. This CDR3 comprises 13 residues. The CDR3 region has the DNA TGTGCCAGCAGCGTTGGACGGGACACTGAAGCTTTCTTT. Translation: CASSVGRDTEAFF.